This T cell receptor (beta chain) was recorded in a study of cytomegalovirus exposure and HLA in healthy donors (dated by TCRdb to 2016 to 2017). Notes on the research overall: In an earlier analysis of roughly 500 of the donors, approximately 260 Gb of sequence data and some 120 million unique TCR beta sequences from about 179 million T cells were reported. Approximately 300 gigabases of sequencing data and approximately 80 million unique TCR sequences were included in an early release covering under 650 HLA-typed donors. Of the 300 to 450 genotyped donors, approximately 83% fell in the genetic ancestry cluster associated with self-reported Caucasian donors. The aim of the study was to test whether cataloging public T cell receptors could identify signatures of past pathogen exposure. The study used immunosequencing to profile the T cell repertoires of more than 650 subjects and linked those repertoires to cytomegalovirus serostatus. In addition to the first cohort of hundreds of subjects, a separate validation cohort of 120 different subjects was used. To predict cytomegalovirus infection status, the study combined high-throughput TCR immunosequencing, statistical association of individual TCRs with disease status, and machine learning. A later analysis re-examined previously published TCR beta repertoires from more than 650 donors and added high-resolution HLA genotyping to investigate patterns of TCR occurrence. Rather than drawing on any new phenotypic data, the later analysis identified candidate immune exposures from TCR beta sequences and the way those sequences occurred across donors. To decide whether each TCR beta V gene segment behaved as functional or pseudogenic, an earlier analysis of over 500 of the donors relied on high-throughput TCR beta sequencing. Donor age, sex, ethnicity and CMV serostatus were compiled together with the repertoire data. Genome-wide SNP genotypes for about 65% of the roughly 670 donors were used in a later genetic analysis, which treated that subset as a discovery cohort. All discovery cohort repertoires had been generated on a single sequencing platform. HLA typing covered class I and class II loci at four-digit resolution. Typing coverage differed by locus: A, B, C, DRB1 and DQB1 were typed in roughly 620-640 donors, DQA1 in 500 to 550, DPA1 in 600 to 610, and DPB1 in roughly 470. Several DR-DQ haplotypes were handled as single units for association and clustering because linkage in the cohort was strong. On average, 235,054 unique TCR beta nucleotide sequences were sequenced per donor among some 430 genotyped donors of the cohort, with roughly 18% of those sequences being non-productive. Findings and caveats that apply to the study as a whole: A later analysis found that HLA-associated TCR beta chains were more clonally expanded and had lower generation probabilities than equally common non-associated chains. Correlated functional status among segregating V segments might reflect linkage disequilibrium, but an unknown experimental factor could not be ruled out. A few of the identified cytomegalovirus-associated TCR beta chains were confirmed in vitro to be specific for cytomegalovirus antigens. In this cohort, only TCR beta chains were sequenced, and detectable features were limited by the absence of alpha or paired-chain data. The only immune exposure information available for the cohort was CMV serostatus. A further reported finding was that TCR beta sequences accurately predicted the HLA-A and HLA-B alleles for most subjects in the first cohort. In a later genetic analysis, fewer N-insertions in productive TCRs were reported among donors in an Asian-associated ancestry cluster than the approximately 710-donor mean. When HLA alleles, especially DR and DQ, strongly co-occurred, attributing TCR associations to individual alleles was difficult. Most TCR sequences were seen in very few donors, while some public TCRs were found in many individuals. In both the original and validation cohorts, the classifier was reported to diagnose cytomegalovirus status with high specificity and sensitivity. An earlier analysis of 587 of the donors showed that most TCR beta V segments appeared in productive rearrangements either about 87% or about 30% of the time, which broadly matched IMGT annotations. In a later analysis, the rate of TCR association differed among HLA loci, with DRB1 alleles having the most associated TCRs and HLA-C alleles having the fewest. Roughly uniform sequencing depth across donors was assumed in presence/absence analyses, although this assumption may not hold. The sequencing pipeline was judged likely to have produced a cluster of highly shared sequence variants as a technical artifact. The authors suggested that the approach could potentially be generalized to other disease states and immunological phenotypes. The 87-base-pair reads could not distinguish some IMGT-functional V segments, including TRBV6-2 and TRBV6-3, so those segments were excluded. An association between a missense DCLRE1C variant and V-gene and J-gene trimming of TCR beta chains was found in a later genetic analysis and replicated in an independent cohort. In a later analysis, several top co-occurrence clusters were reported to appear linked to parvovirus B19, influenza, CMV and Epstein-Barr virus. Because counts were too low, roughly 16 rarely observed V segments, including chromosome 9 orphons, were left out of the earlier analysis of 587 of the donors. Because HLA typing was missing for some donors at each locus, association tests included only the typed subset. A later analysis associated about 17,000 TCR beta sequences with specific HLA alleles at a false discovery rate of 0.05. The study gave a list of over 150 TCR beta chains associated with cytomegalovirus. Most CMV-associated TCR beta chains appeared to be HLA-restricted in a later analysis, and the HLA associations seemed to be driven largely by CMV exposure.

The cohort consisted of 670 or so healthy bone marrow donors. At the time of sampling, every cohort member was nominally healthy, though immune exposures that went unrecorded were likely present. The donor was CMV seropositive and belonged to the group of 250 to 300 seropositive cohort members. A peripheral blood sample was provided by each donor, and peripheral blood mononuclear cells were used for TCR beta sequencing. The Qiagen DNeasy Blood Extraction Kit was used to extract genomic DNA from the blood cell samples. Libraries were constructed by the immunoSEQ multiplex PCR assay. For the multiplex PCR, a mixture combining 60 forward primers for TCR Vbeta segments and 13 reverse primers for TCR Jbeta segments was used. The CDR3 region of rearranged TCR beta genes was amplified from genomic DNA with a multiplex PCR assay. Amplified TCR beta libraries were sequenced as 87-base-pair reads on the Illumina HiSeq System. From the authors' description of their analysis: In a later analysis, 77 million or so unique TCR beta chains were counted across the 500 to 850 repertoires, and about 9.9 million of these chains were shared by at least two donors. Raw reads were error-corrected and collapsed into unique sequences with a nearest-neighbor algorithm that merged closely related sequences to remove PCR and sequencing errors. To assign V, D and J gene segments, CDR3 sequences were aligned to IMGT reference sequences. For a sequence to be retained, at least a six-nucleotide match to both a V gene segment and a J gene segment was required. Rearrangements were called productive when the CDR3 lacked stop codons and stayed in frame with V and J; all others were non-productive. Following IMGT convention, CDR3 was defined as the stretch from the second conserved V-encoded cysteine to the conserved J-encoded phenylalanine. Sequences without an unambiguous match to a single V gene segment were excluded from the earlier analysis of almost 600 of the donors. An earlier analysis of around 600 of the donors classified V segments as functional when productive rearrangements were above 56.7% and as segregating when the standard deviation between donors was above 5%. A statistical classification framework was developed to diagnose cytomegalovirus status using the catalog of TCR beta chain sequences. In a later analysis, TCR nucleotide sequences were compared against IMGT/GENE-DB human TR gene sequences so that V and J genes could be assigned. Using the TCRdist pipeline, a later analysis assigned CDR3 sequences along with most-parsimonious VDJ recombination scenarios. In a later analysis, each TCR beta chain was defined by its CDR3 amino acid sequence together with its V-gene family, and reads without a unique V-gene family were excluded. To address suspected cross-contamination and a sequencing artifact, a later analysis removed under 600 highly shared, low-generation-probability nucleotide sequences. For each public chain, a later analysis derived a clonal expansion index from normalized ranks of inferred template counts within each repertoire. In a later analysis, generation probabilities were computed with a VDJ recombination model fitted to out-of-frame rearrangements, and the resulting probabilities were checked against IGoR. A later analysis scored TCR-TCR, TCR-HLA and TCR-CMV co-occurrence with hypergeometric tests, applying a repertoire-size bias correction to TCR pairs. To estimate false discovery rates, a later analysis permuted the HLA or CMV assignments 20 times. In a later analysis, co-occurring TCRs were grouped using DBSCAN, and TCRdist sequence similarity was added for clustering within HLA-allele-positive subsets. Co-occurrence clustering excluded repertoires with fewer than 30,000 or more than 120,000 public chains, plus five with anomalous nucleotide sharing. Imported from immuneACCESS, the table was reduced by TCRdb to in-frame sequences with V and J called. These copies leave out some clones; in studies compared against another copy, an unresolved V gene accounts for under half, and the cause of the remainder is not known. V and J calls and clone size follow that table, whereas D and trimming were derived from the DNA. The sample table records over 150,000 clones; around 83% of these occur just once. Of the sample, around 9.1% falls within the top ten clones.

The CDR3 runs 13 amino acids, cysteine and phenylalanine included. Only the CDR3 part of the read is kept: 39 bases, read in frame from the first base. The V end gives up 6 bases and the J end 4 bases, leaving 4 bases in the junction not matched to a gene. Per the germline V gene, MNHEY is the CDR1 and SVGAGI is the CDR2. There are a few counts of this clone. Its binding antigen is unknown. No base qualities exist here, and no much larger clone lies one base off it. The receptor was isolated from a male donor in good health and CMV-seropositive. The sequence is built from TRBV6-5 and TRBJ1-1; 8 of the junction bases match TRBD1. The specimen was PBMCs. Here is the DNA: TGTGCCAGCAGGGACAGGGCTATCACTGAAGCTTTCTTT. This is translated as CASRDRAITEAFF.